The present entry profiles one T cell receptor beta chain with its context. TCR sequencing used cDNA made by reverse transcription of extracted RNA. Libraries were prepared by immunoSEQ multiplex PCR; TCRdb keeps only in-frame clonotypes and omits some of them. The repertoire includes roughly 35,000 clones, 45% to 60% of them detected once, and around 40% sits in the top ten. The CDR3 is 13 amino acids. Looked up from germline, CDR1 is MNHEY and CDR2 is SMNVEV (reference sequence). V was shortened by 5 bases and J by 9 bases, with 11 bases between the two germline ends. This specimen comes from a study of CD8+ T cells in alopecia areata.

The material sequenced was NKG2D-high CD8+ T cells sorted from blood. This receptor was obtained from a human donor with alopecia areata. The chain uses TRBV27 and TRBJ2-6, with unresolved D. The CDR3 nucleotides read TGTGCCAGCAGTACTATTCTGGGCAACGTCCTGACTTTC. This encodes CASSTILGNVLTF. The full variable domain, its missing parts supplied by reference TRBV27 and TRBJ2-6, is EAQVTQNPRYLITVTGKKLTVTCSQNMNHEYMSWYRQDPGLGLRQIYYSMNVEVTDKGDVPEGYKVSRKEKRNFPLILESPSPNQTSLYFCASSTILGNVLTFGAGSRLTVL.